The rows below give T cell receptor beta chains drawn from one sample of a study of early T cells in non-severe SARS-CoV-2 infection. From the 5' RACE reads, TCRdb called clonotypes with MiXCR, one entry per CDR3 protein. Among more than 55,000 distinct CDR3 sequences, around 13% were seen once, and the ten largest hold under 4.5%. Sequenced sample: whole blood. The receptors shown here come from an adult who was a healthcare worker with PCR-confirmed SARS-CoV-2 infection or an uninfected control (not recorded which). CDR3s include the opening cysteine and the closing phenylalanine or tryptophan. A D gene is named only where the DNA matches it firmly. For some rows the clone size is stated as once, few or many, or as a class when expanded; others skip it.

clone_size,cdr3_length,v_call,d_call,j_call,cdr3_nt,cdr3_aa
.,14,TRBV5-1,.,TRBJ2-2,TGCGCCAGCAGCTTGGCCGCGGACACCGGGGAGCTGTTTTTT,CASSLAADTGELFF
many,14,TRBV12-3/TRBV12-4,.,TRBJ2-7,TGTGCCAGCAGCCTTCGGGAGAGGGGCCCCGAGCAGTACTTC,CASSLRERGPEQYF
.,16,TRBV3-2,.,TRBJ2-3,TGTGCCAGCAGCCAACGTCGACTACTCGGGACAGATACGCAGTATTTT,CASSQRRLLGTDTQYF
few,14,TRBV29-1,TRBD2,TRBJ2-1,TGCAGCGTTGATGAGCGGGGGCTGGGGAATGAGCAGTTCTTC,CSVDERGLGNEQFF
.,11,TRBV29-1,.,TRBJ1-1,TGCAGCGTCTTAAGACCAGGATCAGCTTTCTTT,CSVLRPGSAFF
many,14,TRBV6-5,.,TRBJ1-2,TGTGCCAGCAGGAATCCCAGGGATATTGGTGGCTACACCTTC,CASRNPRDIGGYTF
large,12,TRBV11-2,.,TRBJ1-1,TGTGCCAGCAGCTTAGTTTCCAGTGAAGCTTTCTTT,CASSLVSSEAFF
.,15,TRBV5-4,TRBD2,TRBJ2-1,TGTGCCAGCAGTTATGCGGGGGGCCAATACAATGAGCAGTTCTTC,CASSYAGGQYNEQFF
.,15,TRBV3-1,TRBD1,TRBJ1-4,TGTGCCAGCAGCCAAGGGGACAGGGGGAGCGAAAAACTGTTTTTT,CASSQGDRGSEKLFF
many,13,TRBV19,TRBD2,TRBJ2-1,TGTGCCTCAGGGGAAATAGCGGGAGGGGAGCAGTTCTTC,CASGEIAGGEQFF
many,17,TRBV3-1,TRBD2,TRBJ2-1,TGTGCCAGCAGCCGGACTAGCGGGAGTGTAACCTACAATGAGCAGTTCTTC,CASSRTSGSVTYNEQFF
few,15,TRBV30,.,TRBJ2-2,TGTGCCTGGAGCCGGGGACTTTTTAACACCGGGGAGCTGTTTTTT,CAWSRGLFNTGELFF
few,12,TRBV29-1,.,TRBJ2-1,TGCAGCGTTGAGGGGGGACGCCTTGAGCAGTTCTTC,CSVEGGRLEQFF
.,14,TRBV7-8,.,TRBJ1-1,TGTGCCAGCAGCTTAAATCAGGGGCGGTCTGAAGCTTTCTTT,CASSLNQGRSEAFF
.,18,TRBV12-5,.,TRBJ2-6,TGTGCTAGTGGTTTGGGAGCCTTCTCGTTCTCTGGGGCCAACGTCCTGACTTTC,CASGLGAFSFSGANVLTF
.,14,TRBV6-5,TRBD2,TRBJ2-7,TGTGCCAGCAGAACTAGCGGGAGGGGCTACGAGCAGTACTTC,CASRTSGRGYEQYF
few,12,TRBV9,.,TRBJ2-2,TGTGCCAGCAGCGGAGACATCGGGGAGCTGTTTTTT,CASSGDIGELFF
.,12,TRBV19,.,TRBJ2-1,TGTGCCAGTAGTATCCCGGGACCTGAGCAGTTCTTC,CASSIPGPEQFF
.,16,TRBV7-9,TRBD1,TRBJ2-1,TGTGCCAGCAGCTTCCCCCGGACAGGGAAGGTAGATGAGCAGTTCTTC,CASSFPRTGKVDEQFF
many,13,TRBV20-1,.,TRBJ2-3,TGCAGTGCCCAGGACAGCTACACAGATACGCAGTATTTT,CSAQDSYTDTQYF
many,15,TRBV19,.,TRBJ2-1,TGTGCCAGTAGTCCCGCGTGGGGATCCTACAATGAGCAGTTCTTC,CASSPAWGSYNEQFF
many,15,TRBV4-3,.,TRBJ2-2,TGCGCCAGCAGCCAAGATCAGAGGGACACCGGGGAGCTGTTTTTT,CASSQDQRDTGELFF
.,14,TRBV6-2/TRBV6-3,.,TRBJ1-2,TGTGCCAGCATCCCGGGACCCGTGTTTGTTGGCTACACCTTC,CASIPGPVFVGYTF
.,14,TRBV7-2,TRBD1,TRBJ2-7,TGTGCCAGCAGCCTGGGGACAGGCTCCTACGAGCAGTACTTC,CASSLGTGSYEQYF
many,12,TRBV7-9,.,TRBJ2-1,TGTGCCAGCAGCCAACAGCCAGACTTTCAGTTCTTC,CASSQQPDFQFF
few,14,TRBV20-1,TRBD2,TRBJ2-3,TGCAGTGCTCTAGCGGGAGTGATCACAGATACGCAGTATTTT,CSALAGVITDTQYF
many,13,TRBV5-1,.,TRBJ2-1,TGCGCCAGCAGCTTGGGCAGGGCAGATGAGCAGTTCTTC,CASSLGRADEQFF
few,15,TRBV19,TRBD1,TRBJ1-6,TGTGCCAGTAAAGGGGGCGGGACAGACAATTCACCCCTCCACTTT,CASKGGGTDNSPLHF
.,15,TRBV5-1,TRBD1,TRBJ1-2,TGCGCCAGCAGCTTGTTCGGACAGGGGGACTATGGCTACACCTTC,CASSLFGQGDYGYTF
few,22,TRBV4-1,TRBD2,TRBJ2-3,TGCGCCAGCAGCACCAGAAGTCCGGGACTAGCGGGAGGGTATTCAAGCACAGATACGCAGTATTTT,CASSTRSPGLAGGYSSTDTQYF
many,13,TRBV5-1,.,TRBJ1-1,TGCGCCAGCGCAAGTCCCGGGGGCACTGAAGCTTTCTTT,CASASPGGTEAFF
.,16,TRBV4-3,TRBD1,TRBJ1-1,TGCGCCAGCAGCCGGACCGGACAGGGGAGTATCACTGAAGCTTTCTTT,CASSRTGQGSITEAFF
many,16,TRBV3-1,.,TRBJ1-6,TGTGCCAGCAGCCAGATCGCGACAGGAGGGAATTCACCCCTCCACTTT,CASSQIATGGNSPLHF
.,14,TRBV20-1,.,TRBJ2-1,TGCAGTGCGGAAACAGCGAGCTCCTACAATGAGCAGTTCTTC,CSAETASSYNEQFF
many,20,TRBV9,TRBD2,TRBJ2-3,TGTGCCAGCAGCGCGAGCGAGGGGCTAGCGGAAGCGAAAAGCACAGATACGCAGTATTTT,CASSASEGLAEAKSTDTQYF
.,14,TRBV28,TRBD1,TRBJ2-2,TGTGCCAGCAGTTGGGGACAGGGTCCCGGGGAGCTGTTTTTT,CASSWGQGPGELFF
.,14,TRBV18,.,TRBJ1-6,TGTGCCAGCTCACCACCAATTGCGGGTTCACCCCTCCACTTT,CASSPPIAGSPLHF
many,13,TRBV29-1,TRBD2,TRBJ2-1,TGCAGCGTAAGACTAGCGGGAGGCAATGAGCAGTTCTTC,CSVRLAGGNEQFF
many,14,TRBV9,.,TRBJ1-6,TGTGCCAGCAGCGTAACAGGGACGAATTCACCCCTCCACTTT,CASSVTGTNSPLHF
many,15,TRBV5-1,TRBD2,TRBJ2-3,TGCGCCAGCAGCTTCACCGGGACTATCACAGATACGCAGTATTTT,CASSFTGTITDTQYF
many,14,TRBV18,TRBD1,TRBJ1-4,TGTGCCAGCGCGATCCGGGACAGCAATGAAAAACTGTTTTTT,CASAIRDSNEKLFF
many,14,TRBV12-3/TRBV12-4,.,TRBJ2-3,TGTGCCAGCAGTTTCCGGGGGAGTGCAGATACGCAGTATTTT,CASSFRGSADTQYF
many,15,TRBV10-3,.,TRBJ1-4,TGTGCCATCAGTGAGTCAGGCGGCCCATATGAAAAACTGTTTTTT,CAISESGGPYEKLFF
many,13,TRBV29-1,.,TRBJ1-1,TGCAGCGCAACTGAGGACCCGAACACTGAAGCTTTCTTT,CSATEDPNTEAFF
.,12,TRBV29-1,TRBD1,TRBJ2-1,TGCAGCGCCGAGGGACAGTACAATGAGCAGTTCTTC,CSAEGQYNEQFF
.,15,TRBV28,TRBD2,TRBJ2-1,TGTGCCAGCAGTGCCGGGACTAGCGCCTACAATGAGCAGTTCTTC,CASSAGTSAYNEQFF
.,13,TRBV20-1,.,TRBJ1-1,TGCAGTGCTAGAGATTCGGGGGTGACTGAAGCTTTCTTT,CSARDSGVTEAFF
many,14,TRBV29-1,.,TRBJ2-1,TGCAGCGTTGAGGGGACAAGACTATACAATGAGCAGTTCTTC,CSVEGTRLYNEQFF
.,15,TRBV14,.,TRBJ2-1,TGTGCCAGCAGCAAGGGACTTCGTCTAAAATTTGAGCAGTTCTTC,CASSKGLRLKFEQFF
few,15,TRBV20-1,.,TRBJ1-6,TGCAGTGCTAGAGAGGATGCGGAAGTGACAAAACCCCTCCACTTT,CSAREDAEVTKPLHF
.,15,TRBV10-2,TRBD2,TRBJ2-5,TGCGCCAGCAGTTCCATACTAGCGGATAAAGAGACCCAGTACTTC,CASSSILADKETQYF
many,15,TRBV6-1,.,TRBJ1-4,TGTGCCAGCAGTGAGGCCCCGGACAGTCCCGAAAAACTGTTTTTT,CASSEAPDSPEKLFF
.,11,TRBV29-1,.,TRBJ2-1,TGCAGCGTTGAAGCACGGGATGAGCAGTTCTTC,CSVEARDEQFF
.,14,TRBV20-1,.,TRBJ1-3,TGCAGTGCTAGTGACCCCAAAGCTGGAAACACCATATATTTT,CSASDPKAGNTIYF